The clone carrying this TCR beta chain occurred a few times. MiXCR, applied by TCRdb to the RT-PCR reads, yields one record per CDR3 protein. The sample has a few hundred thousand distinct CDR3 sequences; roughly 15% are singletons. The data were taken from a study of response to subunit inactivated influenza vaccine. The ends were cut back, 6 bases at V and 1 base at J, with 6 bases in the middle. Germline CDR1 ENHRY, CDR2 SYGVKD. This CDR3 contains 12 residues. The chain has TRBV10-3 and TRBJ2-5; D not certain. The clonotype comes from a man between 50 and 59 years old who received an inactivated influenza vaccine. Sequences were derived from PBMCs from blood, sampled less than 13 days after vaccination. CDR3 residues: CAISQSQETQYF. The CDR3, as DNA: TGTGCCATCAGCCAATCCCAAGAGACCCAGTACTTC.